The clone carrying this TCR beta chain was observed at least ten times. Its target is unknown. Coverage ceases 3 residues before the CDR3 finishes, and the germline J gene fills in the end. Control and CVID samples contributed equal amounts of genomic DNA. Generated by immunoSEQ multiplex PCR, the TCRdb table keeps only in-frame clones and is missing some. This sample comprises tens of thousands of clones, none seen once only. This sample was included in a study of T cell clonality in common variable immunodeficiency. Findings and caveats of the study: Compared with healthy controls, CVID subjects showed increased TCRbeta clonality, mostly in about a third.

The CDR3 sequence is 16 residues long. Germline CDR1 is LNHDA and CDR2 is SQIVND (reference sequence). V shed 6 bases and J shed 6 bases, with 21 bases lying between them. Patients and controls were mostly of Caucasian heritage. The V gene is TRBV19, the J gene TRBJ2-1, with D tentatively TRBD1 (5 bases). The receptor comes from a person aged 18 to 70 in good health. Source material: peripheral blood mononuclear cells. The CDR3 spells CASRGVSGAVVNEQFF. The CDR3 bases that were read are TGTGCCAGTAGAGGAGTGTCTGGGGCAGTAGTCAATGAG. Full variable domain (remainder filled in from reference TRBV19 and TRBJ2-1): DGGITQSPKYLFRKEGQNVTLSCEQNLNHDAMYWYRQDPGQGLRLIYYSQIVNDFQKGDIAEGYSVSREKKESFPLTVTSAQKNPTAFYLCASRGVSGAVVNEQFFGPGTRLTVL.